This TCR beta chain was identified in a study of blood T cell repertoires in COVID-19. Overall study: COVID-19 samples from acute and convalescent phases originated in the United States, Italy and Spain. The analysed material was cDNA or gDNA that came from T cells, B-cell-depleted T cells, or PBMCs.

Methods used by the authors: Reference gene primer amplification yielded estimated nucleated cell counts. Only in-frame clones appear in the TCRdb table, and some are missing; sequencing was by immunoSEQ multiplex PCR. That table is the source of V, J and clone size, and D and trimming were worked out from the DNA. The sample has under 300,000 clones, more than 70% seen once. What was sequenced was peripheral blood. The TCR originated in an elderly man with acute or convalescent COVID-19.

Here the CDR3 reads CASSEAEGSYNSPLHF. In DNA form, the CDR3 reads TGTGCCAGCAGTGAAGCGGAGGGTTCCTATAATTCACCCCTCCACTTT. This rearrangement joins TRBV2 to TRBJ1-6, with D unresolved. Trimming took off 0 bases at V and 1 base at J, with 7 bases between the two ends. Germline loops: CDR1 SNHLY, CDR2 FYNNEI. This CDR3 is built from 16 residues.